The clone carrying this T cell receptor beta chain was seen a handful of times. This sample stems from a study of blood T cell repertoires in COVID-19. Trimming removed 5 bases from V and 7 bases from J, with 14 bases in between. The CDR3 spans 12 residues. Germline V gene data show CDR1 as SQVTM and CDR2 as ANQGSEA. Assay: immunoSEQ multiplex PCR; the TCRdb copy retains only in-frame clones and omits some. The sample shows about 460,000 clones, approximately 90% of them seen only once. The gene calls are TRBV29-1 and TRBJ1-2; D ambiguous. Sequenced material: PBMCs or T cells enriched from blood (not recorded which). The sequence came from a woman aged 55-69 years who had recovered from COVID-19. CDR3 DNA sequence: TGCAGCGTTAGAGGGAAGGTGACTGGCTACACCTTC. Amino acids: CSVRGKVTGYTF.